This T cell receptor beta chain was found in a study of graft-versus-host responses after intestinal transplantation. The overall study: Recipients were given multivisceral, liver-intestinal, or isolated intestinal transplants. Anti-thymocyte globulin induction, then tacrolimus and steroids for 3 to 4 years, went to all recipients. Study results and limitations: Allografts carried high graft-versus-host to host-versus-graft clonal ratios in patients having graft-donor T cell macrochimerism.

In regard to this clone: Its target is unknown.

The CDR3 is 16 residues long. V was clipped by 0 bases and J by 5 bases, with 13 bases between them. Only in-frame clones appear in the TCRdb table, and some are missing; sequencing was by immunoSEQ multiplex PCR. Among roughly 36,000 clones listed, roughly 96% were seen once. The specimen was unstimulated CD8+ T cells sorted from spleen or lymph node cells, collected before transplant. The receptor was derived from a human donor who was the organ donor for an intestinal transplant. The chain employs TRBV23-1 and TRBJ2-2; TRBD1 might be the D (6 bases). TRBV23-1 is an ORF for which the function is uncertain. CDR3 bases: TGCGCCAGCAGTCAATCCCGAGGGGGTGGGACCGGGGAGCTGTTTTTT. Protein: CASSQSRGGGTGELFF.